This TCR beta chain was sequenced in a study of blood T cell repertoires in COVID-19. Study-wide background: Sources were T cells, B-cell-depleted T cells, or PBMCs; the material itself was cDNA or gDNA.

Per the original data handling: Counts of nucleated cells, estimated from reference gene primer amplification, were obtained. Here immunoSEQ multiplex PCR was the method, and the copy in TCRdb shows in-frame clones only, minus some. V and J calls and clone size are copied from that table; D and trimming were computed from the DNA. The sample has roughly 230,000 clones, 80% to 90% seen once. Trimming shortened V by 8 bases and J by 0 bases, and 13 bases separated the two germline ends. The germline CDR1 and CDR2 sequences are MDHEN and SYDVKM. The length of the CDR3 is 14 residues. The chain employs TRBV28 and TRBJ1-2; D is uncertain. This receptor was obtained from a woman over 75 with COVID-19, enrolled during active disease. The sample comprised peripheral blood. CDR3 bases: TGTGCCAGCCTTAACACGGGAACTAACTATGGCTACACCTTC. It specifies CASLNTGTNYGYTF.